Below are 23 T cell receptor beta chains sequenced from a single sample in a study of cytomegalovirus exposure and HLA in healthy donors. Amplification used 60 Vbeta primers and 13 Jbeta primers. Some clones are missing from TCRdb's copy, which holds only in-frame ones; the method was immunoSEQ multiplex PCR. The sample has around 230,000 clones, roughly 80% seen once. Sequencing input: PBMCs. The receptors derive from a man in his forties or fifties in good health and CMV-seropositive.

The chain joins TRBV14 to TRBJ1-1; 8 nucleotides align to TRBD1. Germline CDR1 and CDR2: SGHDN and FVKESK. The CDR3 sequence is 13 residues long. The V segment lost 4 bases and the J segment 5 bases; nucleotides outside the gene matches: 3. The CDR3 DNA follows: TGTGCCAGCAGCCGAAACAGGGGGACTGAAGCTTTCTTT. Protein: CASSRNRGTEAFF.

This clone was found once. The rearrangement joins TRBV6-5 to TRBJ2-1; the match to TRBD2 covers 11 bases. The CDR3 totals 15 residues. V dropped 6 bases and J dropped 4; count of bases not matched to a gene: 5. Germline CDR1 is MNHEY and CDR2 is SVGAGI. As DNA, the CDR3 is TGTGCCAGCAGAGCGGGACTAGCGGCGTACAATGAGCAGTTCTTC. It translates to CASRAGLAAYNEQFF.

The CDR3 sequence: CASSWYLSSYNEQFF. The CDR3 DNA follows: TGTGCCAGCAGCTGGTACTTGAGCTCCTACAATGAGCAGTTCTTC. The V and J genes are TRBV5-6 and TRBJ2-1; D gene unclear. This CDR3 contains 15 residues. Germline loops: CDR1 SGHDT, CDR2 YYEEEE. Between the trimmed V and J ends, which lost 3 bases and 0 bases, there was a span of 10 bases. Based on the CDR3 plus reference TRBV5-6 and TRBJ2-1, the full variable domain is DAGVTQSPTHLIKTRGQQVTLRCSPKSGHDTVSWYQQALGQGPQFIFQYYEEEERQRGNFPDRFSGHQFPNYSSELNVNALLLGDSALYLCASSWYLSSYNEQFFGPGTRLTVL.

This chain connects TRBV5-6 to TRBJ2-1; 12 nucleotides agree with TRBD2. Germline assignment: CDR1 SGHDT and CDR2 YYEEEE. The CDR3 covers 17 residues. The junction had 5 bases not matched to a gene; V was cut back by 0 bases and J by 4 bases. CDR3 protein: CASSLVWLAGGYNEQFF. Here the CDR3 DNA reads TGTGCCAGCAGCTTGGTTTGGCTAGCGGGAGGGTACAATGAGCAGTTCTTC.

The CDR3 here is CASSVEQLTYNEQFF. Here the CDR3 DNA reads TGTGCCAGCAGCGTAGAACAGCTTACCTACAATGAGCAGTTCTTC. The chain links TRBV9 to TRBJ2-1; D gene unclear. Per germline, CDR1 SGDLS and CDR2 YYNGEE. V was shortened by 0 bases and J by 2 bases, with 9 bases between the two germline ends. The CDR3 has 15 amino acids. Drawing the rest from reference TRBV9 and TRBJ2-1, the complete variable domain is DSGVTQTPKHLITATGQRVTLRCSPRSGDLSVYWYQQSLDQGLQFLIQYYNGEERAKGNILERFSAQQFPDLHSELNLSSLELGDSALYFCASSVEQLTYNEQFFGPGTRLTVL.

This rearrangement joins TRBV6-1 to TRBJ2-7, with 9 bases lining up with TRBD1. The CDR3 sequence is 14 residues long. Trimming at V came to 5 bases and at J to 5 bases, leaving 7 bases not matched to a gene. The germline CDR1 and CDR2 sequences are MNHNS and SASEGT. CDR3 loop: CASSKQGALDEQYV. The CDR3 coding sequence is TGTGCCAGCAGTAAACAGGGGGCTTTGGACGAGCAGTACGTC.

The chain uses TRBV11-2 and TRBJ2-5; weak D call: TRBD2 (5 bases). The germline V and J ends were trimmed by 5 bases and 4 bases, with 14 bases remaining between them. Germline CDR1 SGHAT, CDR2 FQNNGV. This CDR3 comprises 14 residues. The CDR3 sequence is CASSRPGESETQYF. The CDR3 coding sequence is TGTGCCAGCAGCCGACCCGGGGAGTCAGAGACCCAGTACTTC.

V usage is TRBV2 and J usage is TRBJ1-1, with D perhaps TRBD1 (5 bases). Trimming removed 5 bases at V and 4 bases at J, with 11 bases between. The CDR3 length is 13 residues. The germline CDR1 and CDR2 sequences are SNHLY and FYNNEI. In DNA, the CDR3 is TGTGCCAGCAGTTTGATGCAGGGCACTGAAGCTTTCTTT. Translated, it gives CASSLMQGTEAFF.

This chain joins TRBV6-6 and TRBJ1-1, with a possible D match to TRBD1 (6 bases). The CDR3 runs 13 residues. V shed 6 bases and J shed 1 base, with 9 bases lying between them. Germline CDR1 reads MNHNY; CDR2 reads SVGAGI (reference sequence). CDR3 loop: CASRPGQNTEAFF. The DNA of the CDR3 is TGTGCCAGCAGGCCGGGACAGAACACTGAAGCTTTCTTT.

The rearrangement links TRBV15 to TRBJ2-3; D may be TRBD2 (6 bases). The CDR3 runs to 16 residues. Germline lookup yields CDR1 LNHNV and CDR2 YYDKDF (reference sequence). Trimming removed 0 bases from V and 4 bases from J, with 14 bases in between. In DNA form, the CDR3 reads TGTGCCACCAGCAGAGAGCGGGGACCGGGCGCAGATACGCAGTATTTT. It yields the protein CATSRERGPGADTQYF.

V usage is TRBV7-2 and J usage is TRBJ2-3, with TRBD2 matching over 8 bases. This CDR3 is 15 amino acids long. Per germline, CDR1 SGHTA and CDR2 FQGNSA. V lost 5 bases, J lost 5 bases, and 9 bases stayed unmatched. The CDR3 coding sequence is TGTGCCAGCAGCCCGCGGGGACTAGAAAGAGATACGCAGTATTTT. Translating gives CASSPRGLERDTQYF.

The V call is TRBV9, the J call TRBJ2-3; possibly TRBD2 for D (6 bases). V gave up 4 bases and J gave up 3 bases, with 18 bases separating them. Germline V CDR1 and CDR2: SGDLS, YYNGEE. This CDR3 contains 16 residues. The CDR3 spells CASSRTFPGETDTQYF. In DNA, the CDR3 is TGTGCCAGCAGCCGTACCTTTCCGGGAGAGACAGATACGCAGTATTTT.

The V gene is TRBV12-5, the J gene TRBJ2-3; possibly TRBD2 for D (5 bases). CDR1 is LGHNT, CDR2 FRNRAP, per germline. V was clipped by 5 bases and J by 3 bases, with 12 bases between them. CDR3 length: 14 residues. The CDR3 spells CASGRTSGTDTQYF. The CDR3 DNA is TGTGCTAGTGGTCGAACTAGTGGAACAGATACGCAGTATTTT. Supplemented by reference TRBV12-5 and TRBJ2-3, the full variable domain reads DARVTQTPRHKVTEMGQEVTMRCQPILGHNTVFWYRQTMMQGLELLAYFRNRAPLDDSGMPKDRFSAEMPDATLATLKIQPSEPRDSAVYFCASGRTSGTDTQYFGPGTRLTVL.

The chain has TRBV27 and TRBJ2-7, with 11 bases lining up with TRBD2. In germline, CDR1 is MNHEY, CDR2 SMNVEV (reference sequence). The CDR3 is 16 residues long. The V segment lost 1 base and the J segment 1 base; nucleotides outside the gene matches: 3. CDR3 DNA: TGTGCCAGCAGTTTATTTGGGACTAGCGGTTCCTACGAGCAGTACTTC. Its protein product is CASSLFGTSGSYEQYF.

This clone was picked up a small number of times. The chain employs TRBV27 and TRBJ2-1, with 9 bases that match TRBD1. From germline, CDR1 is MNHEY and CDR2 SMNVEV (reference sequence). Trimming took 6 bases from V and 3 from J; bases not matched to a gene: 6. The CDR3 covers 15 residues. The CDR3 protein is CASSLGTGYYNEQFF. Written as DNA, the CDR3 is TGTGCCAGCAGCCTCGGGACAGGGTACTACAATGAGCAGTTCTTC.

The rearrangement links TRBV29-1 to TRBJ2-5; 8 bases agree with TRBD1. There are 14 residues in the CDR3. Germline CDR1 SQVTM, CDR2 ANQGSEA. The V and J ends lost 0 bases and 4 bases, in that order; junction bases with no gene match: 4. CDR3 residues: CSVEDRQGRETQYF. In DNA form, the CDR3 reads TGCAGCGTTGAAGACCGACAGGGGAGAGAGACCCAGTACTTC.

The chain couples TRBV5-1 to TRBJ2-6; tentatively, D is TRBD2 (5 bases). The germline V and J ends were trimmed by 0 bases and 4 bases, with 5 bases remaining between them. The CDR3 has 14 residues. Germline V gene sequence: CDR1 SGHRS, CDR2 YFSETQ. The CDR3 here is CASSLGEGANVLTF. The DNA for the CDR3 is TGCGCCAGCAGCTTGGGGGAGGGGGCCAACGTCCTGACTTTC.

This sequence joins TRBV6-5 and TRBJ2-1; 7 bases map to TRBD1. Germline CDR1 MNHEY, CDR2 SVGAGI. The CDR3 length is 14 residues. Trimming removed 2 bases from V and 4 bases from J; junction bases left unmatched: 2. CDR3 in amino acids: CASSYTQGYNEQFF. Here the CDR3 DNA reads TGTGCCAGCAGTTACACACAGGGGTACAATGAGCAGTTCTTC.

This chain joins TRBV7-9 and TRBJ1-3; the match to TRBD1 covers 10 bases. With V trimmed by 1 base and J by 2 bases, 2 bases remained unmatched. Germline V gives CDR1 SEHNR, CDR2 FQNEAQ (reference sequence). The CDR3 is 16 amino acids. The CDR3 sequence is CASSLEGTGAGNTIYF. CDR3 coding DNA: TGTGCCAGCAGCTTAGAAGGGACAGGGGCTGGAAACACCATATATTTT.

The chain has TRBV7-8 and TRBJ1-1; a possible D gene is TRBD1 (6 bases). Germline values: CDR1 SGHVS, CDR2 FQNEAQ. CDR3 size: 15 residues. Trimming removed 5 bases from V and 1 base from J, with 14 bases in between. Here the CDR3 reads CASSPFLTGNTEAFF. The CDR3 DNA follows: TGTGCCAGCAGCCCCTTCTTGACAGGGAACACTGAAGCTTTCTTT. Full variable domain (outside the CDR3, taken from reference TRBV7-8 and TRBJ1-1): GAGVSQSPRYKVAKRGQDVALRCDPISGHVSLFWYQQALGQGPEFLTYFQNEAQLDKSGLPSDRFFAERPEGSVSTLKIQRTQQEDSAVYLCASSPFLTGNTEAFFGQGTRLTVV.

The CDR3 DNA reads as TGTGCCAGCAGCCTCAGGGCAGGTCTAGGAGACAATGAGCAGTTCTTC. Translated, it gives CASSLRAGLGDNEQFF. This chain uses TRBV5-4 with TRBJ2-1; maybe TRBD1 (5 bases). This CDR3 has 16 amino acids. V lost 4 bases to trimming and J lost 5 bases, with 19 bases between them. The germline V gene has CDR1 SGHNT and CDR2 YYREEE (reference sequence).

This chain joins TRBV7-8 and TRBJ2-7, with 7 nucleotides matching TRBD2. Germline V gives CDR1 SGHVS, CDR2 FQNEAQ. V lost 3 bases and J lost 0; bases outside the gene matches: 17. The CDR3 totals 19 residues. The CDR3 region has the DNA TGTGCCAGCAGCTTGCAGCGCTTTCGAGCGGGGCAATCCTCCTACGAGCAGTACTTC. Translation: CASSLQRFRAGQSSYEQYF. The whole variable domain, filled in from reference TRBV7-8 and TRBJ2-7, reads GAGVSQSPRYKVAKRGQDVALRCDPISGHVSLFWYQQALGQGPEFLTYFQNEAQLDKSGLPSDRFFAERPEGSVSTLKIQRTQQEDSAVYLCASSLQRFRAGQSSYEQYFGPGTRLTVT.

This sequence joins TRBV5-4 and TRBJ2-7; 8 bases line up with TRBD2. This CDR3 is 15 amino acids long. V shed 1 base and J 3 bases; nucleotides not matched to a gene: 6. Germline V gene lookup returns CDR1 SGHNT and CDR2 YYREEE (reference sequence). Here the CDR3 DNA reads TGTGCCAGCAGCTTGACGGGGGGGTATGGCTACGAGCAGTACTTC. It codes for CASSLTGGYGYEQYF. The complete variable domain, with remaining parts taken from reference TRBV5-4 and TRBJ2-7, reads ETGVTQSPTHLIKTRGQQVTLRCSSQSGHNTVSWYQQALGQGPQFIFQYYREEENGRGNFPPRFSGLQFPNYSSELNVNALELDDSALYLCASSLTGGYGYEQYFGPGTRLTVT.